This T cell receptor (beta chain) was retrieved from a study of cytomegalovirus exposure and HLA in healthy donors. Nominally healthy donors were sampled, though unrecorded immune exposures were likely. PCR used 60 Vbeta primers and 13 Jbeta primers. Profiling relied on immunoSEQ multiplex PCR, and the TCRdb table lists in-frame clones only, not all of them. The table shows over 150,000 clones, with 75% to 85% occurring only once. The CDR3 totals 16 residues. J lost 3 bases, V lost 6 bases, and 9 bases had no gene match. Germline values: CDR1 SGHRS, CDR2 YFSETQ. This sequence originates from a man aged 45-65 years in good health and CMV-seropositive. The rearrangement links TRBV5-1 to TRBJ2-2; 9 bases agree with TRBD2. The material sequenced was PBMCs. CDR3 DNA: TGCGCCAGCAATCCCAGCGGGGGGAGCGACACCGGGGAGCTGTTTTTT. Its translation is CASNPSGGSDTGELFF.